This T cell receptor beta chain is from a study of CD8+ T cells in alopecia areata. Extracted RNA was reverse transcribed, and the resulting cDNA served as sequencing template. Data came from immunoSEQ multiplex PCR; TCRdb stores just in-frame clones and leaves some out. The data show fewer than 70,000 clones, roughly 40% seen once. Study conclusions and caveats: Clonality in lesional scalp, especially alopecia totalis/universalis, exceeded that of normal scalp.

Germline V lookup: CDR1 ENHRY, CDR2 SYGVKD. V was pared by 2 bases and J by 9 bases, with 10 bases of the junction left unmatched. This CDR3 spans 15 amino acids. With respect to this clone: The antigen is not known.

The sequence derives from a human donor with alopecia areata. The gene calls are TRBV10-3 and TRBJ2-1; 7 bases are a match to TRBD1. The material sequenced was NKG2D-low CD8+ T cells sorted from blood. CDR3 bases: TGTGCCATCAGTGAGGGACAGGACTCCCACTCTGAGCAGTTCTTC. Translation: CAISEGQDSHSEQFF.